The next 28 T cell receptor beta chains were all read from a single sample in a study of control samples from healthy donors and cancer patients. TCRdb's table, derived via immunoSEQ multiplex PCR, lists solely in-frame clones and lacks some. The sample consists of roughly 170,000 clones, 80% to 95% of them appearing once. The sample comprised blood. These receptors were collected from a man aged 18 to 30 in good health.

V usage is TRBV6-4 and J usage is TRBJ1-5, with 10 bases aligning to TRBD1. V was clipped by 2 bases and J by 3 bases; unmatched bases: 7. This CDR3 region has 17 residues. Looked up from germline, CDR1 is MRHNA and CDR2 is SNTAGT. CDR3 in DNA: TGTGCCAGCAGTGACCAAGAGGGACAGGGGTTCAATCAGCCCCAGCATTTT. Its translation is CASSDQEGQGFNQPQHF.

The genes are TRBV10-3 and TRBJ2-3; 11 bases agree with TRBD2. V gave up 6 bases and J gave up 2 bases; unmatched junction bases: 10. Germline V gene sequence: CDR1 ENHRY, CDR2 SYGVKD. This CDR3 is built from 17 residues. The DNA of the CDR3 is TGTGCCATCAGCAAGAAAATTAGCGGGGGGGTCACAGATACGCAGTATTTT. Translation: CAISKKISGGVTDTQYF.

The chain joins TRBV24-1 to TRBJ1-5; 7 bases fit TRBD1. The CDR3 has 14 residues. The junction had 4 bases not matched to a gene; V was cut back by 4 bases and J by 5 bases. The germline gives CDR1 KGHDR, CDR2 SFDVKD. The CDR3: CATSEGDSHQPQHF. The CDR3 DNA follows: TGTGCCACCAGTGAAGGGGACAGTCATCAGCCCCAGCATTTT.

The J gene is TRBJ1-3, the V gene TRBV24-1, with 8 bases identical to TRBD1. V lost 6 bases and J lost 2; bases outside the gene matches: 2. The germline CDR1 and CDR2 sequences are KGHDR and SFDVKD. This CDR3 has 14 residues. CDR3 sequence reads: CATSTGGAGNTIYF. The CDR3 nucleotides read TGTGCCACCAGTACAGGGGGGGCTGGAAACACCATATATTTT.

This clone showed up just once. The chain links TRBV2 to TRBJ2-7; no definite D call. The V and J ends lost 2 bases and 4 bases respectively, with 12 bases between them. Germline CDR1 is SNHLY and CDR2 is FYNNEI. CDR3 length equals 14 residues. CDR3 in DNA: TGTGCCAGCAGTGAAATTAGGTCGCGTTACGAGCAGTACTTC. Protein product: CASSEIRSRYEQYF. The full variable domain, in which reference TRBV2 and TRBJ2-7 provide the parts outside the CDR3, is EPEVTQTPSHQVTQMGQEVILRCVPISNHLYFYWYRQILGQKVEFLVSFYNNEISEKSEIFDDQFSVERPDGSNFTLKIRSTKLEDSAMYFCASSEIRSRYEQYFGPGTRLTVT.

This clone showed up just once. The chain couples TRBV30 to TRBJ2-7, with D perhaps assigned TRBD1 or TRBD2 (5 bases each). V was pared by 2 bases and J by 0 bases, with 8 bases between. This CDR3 region has 13 residues. CDR1 is GTSNPN and CDR2 is SVGIG in the germline V gene (reference sequence). CDR3 in DNA: TGTGCCTGGAGTCCAGGGAGCTCCTACGAGCAGTACTTC. Amino acid sequence: CAWSPGSSYEQYF.

The rearrangement links TRBV4-1 to TRBJ1-2, with D possibly being TRBD1 (5 bases). The CDR3 runs 15 residues. The V gene lost 0 bases and the J gene lost 7 bases, with 15 bases spanning the gap. Germline V gene data show CDR1 as MGHRA and CDR2 as YSYEKL. The CDR3 sequence: CASSQDRLPGSGYTF. CDR3 bases: TGCGCCAGCAGCCAAGATAGGTTGCCAGGGAGTGGCTACACCTTC.

This chain uses TRBV18 with TRBJ2-7; D is unresolved. The CDR3 covers 14 residues. Trimming removed 2 bases at V and 7 bases at J, with 15 bases between. Germline V gives CDR1 KGHSH, CDR2 LQKENI. The CDR3 spells CASSPDGPVGEQYF. As DNA, the CDR3 is TGTGCCAGCTCACCAGACGGGCCCGTGGGGGAGCAGTACTTC. The complete variable domain, with remaining parts taken from reference TRBV18 and TRBJ2-7, reads NAGVMQNPRHLVRRRGQEARLRCSPMKGHSHVYWYRQLPEEGLKFMVYLQKENIIDESGMPKERFSAEFPKEGPSILRIQQVVRGDSAAYFCASSPDGPVGEQYFGPGTRLTVT.

This chain uses TRBV5-4 with TRBJ2-6; D is uncertain. The CDR3 has 15 amino acids. The V end was cut by 4 bases, the J end by 2 bases, with 10 bases between. The germline CDR1 and CDR2 sequences are SGHNT and YYREEE (reference sequence). The CDR3 bases are TGTGCCAGCAGCCCCCCTTCAGCTGGGGCCAACGTCCTGACTTTC. Residues: CASSPPSAGANVLTF.

This chain links TRBV6-5 with TRBJ1-2, with TRBD1 as a possible D gene (5 bases). CDR1 and CDR2 (germline): MNHEY, SVGAGI. The CDR3 covers 13 residues. V lost 7 bases to trimming and J lost 8 bases, with 17 bases between them. The CDR3 region is CASIPLWGEGYTF. The DNA of the CDR3 is TGTGCCAGCATCCCTTTGTGGGGGGAGGGCTACACCTTC.

The V gene is TRBV10-3, the J gene TRBJ1-1; 7 bases line up with TRBD1. The CDR3 has 13 residues. After removal of 11 bases from V and 0 bases from J, the junction contained 6 bases not matched to a gene. Germline CDR1 ENHRY, CDR2 SYGVKD. The CDR3 loop is CAARGVMNTEAFF. DNA of the CDR3: TGTGCCGCCAGGGGGGTCATGAACACTGAAGCTTTCTTT.

The table lists this clone with a few counts. The chain recombines TRBV5-1 with TRBJ1-5, with 11 bases matching TRBD1. The germline gives CDR1 SGHRS, CDR2 YFSETQ. Unmatched junction bases numbered 4, after V lost 0 bases and J lost 2 bases. The CDR3 has 17 residues. CDR3 coding DNA: TGCGCCAGCAGCTTGGGGACAGGGGGCCAGGGCAATCAGCCCCAGCATTTT. This sequence encodes CASSLGTGGQGNQPQHF.

The genes are TRBV28 and TRBJ1-1; TRBD1 might be the D (6 bases). CDR3 length: 15 amino acids. Germline V gene sequence: CDR1 MDHEN, CDR2 SYDVKM. V dropped 3 bases and J dropped 5 bases, with 16 bases sitting between them. Here the CDR3 DNA reads TGTGCCAGCAGTTTTCCAGGCGAGGGGGGGACTGAAGCTTTCTTT. Encoded protein: CASSFPGEGGTEAFF.

This chain joins TRBV19 and TRBJ2-1, with 11 bases matching TRBD2. Trimming took 5 bases from V and 5 from J; bases not matched to a gene: 8. Germline CDR1 LNHDA, CDR2 SQIVND (reference sequence). This CDR3 comprises 16 residues. This CDR3 reads CASSATTSGGHNEQFF. The CDR3 bases are TGTGCCAGTAGTGCAACTACTAGCGGGGGACACAATGAGCAGTTCTTC. The whole variable domain, filled in from reference TRBV19 and TRBJ2-1, reads DGGITQSPKYLFRKEGQNVTLSCEQNLNHDAMYWYRQDPGQGLRLIYYSQIVNDFQKGDIAEGYSVSREKKESFPLTVTSAQKNPTAFYLCASSATTSGGHNEQFFGPGTRLTVL.

The CDR3: CASSLGGTYTEAFF. The CDR3 bases are TGCGCCAGCAGCTTGGGAGGCACTTACACTGAAGCTTTCTTT. This chain uses TRBV5-1 with TRBJ1-1, with D unclear. CDR3 length equals 14 residues. CDR1 is SGHRS, CDR2 YFSETQ, per germline. V was trimmed by 0 bases and J by 3 bases, leaving 9 bases between them.

This chain connects TRBV11-3 to TRBJ2-1, with TRBD2 matching 13 bases. The CDR3 totals 15 residues. Germline loops: CDR1 SGHNT, CDR2 YENEEA. Losses at the gene ends were 5 bases for V and 8 bases for J; bases not matched to a gene: 6. For the CDR3, the DNA is TGTGCCAGCAGCCTCGGGACTAGCGGGGAATATGAGCAGTTCTTC. As protein: CASSLGTSGEYEQFF.

The rearrangement links TRBV2 to TRBJ1-2, with a possible D match to TRBD1 (6 bases). The germline CDR1 and CDR2 sequences are SNHLY and FYNNEI. The CDR3 is made up of 14 amino acids. V was clipped by 6 bases and J by 3 bases, with 14 bases between them. DNA for the CDR3: TGTGCCAGCAGGAACAGGGCCCTCTACTATGGCTACACCTTC. Residues: CASRNRALYYGYTF.

This clone came up once. CDR3 sequence (DNA): TGTGCTAGTGGTTTGGTATGGTGGGGACAGGGTTCCCGCGGAGAGACCCAGTACTTC. This codes for CASGLVWWGQGSRGETQYF. The chain employs TRBV12-5 and TRBJ2-5; 9 nucleotides align to TRBD1. Trimming cost V 0 bases and J 4 bases; bases outside gene matches: 15. This CDR3 contains 19 residues. In germline, CDR1 is LGHNT, CDR2 FRNRAP.

V gene TRBV11-3 combines with J gene TRBJ2-1; 9 bases are a match to TRBD1. V was clipped by 2 bases and J by 8 bases; unmatched bases: 10. The CDR3 runs 16 residues. Germline loops: CDR1 SGHNT, CDR2 YENEEA. This CDR3 is CASSLRFGTGFHEQFF. The CDR3 DNA reads as TGTGCCAGCAGCTTAAGATTCGGGACAGGGTTCCATGAGCAGTTCTTC.

V usage is TRBV7-9 and J usage is TRBJ1-1, with a possible D match to TRBD1 (5 bases). The V gene's germline CDR1 is SEHNR and CDR2 FQNEAQ (reference sequence). This CDR3 has 16 residues. V was pared by 8 bases and J by 5 bases, with 24 bases between. The CDR3 here is CASGPGGVLGSTEAFF. In nucleotides, the CDR3 is TGTGCCAGCGGTCCCGGGGGGGTGCTCGGCTCGACTGAAGCTTTCTTT.

This chain connects TRBV10-2 to TRBJ2-3, with TRBD2 matching 9 bases. V gave up 4 bases and J gave up 3 bases; unmatched junction bases: 11. Per germline, CDR1 WSHSY and CDR2 SAAADI. The length of the CDR3 is 17 residues. CDR3 DNA sequence: TGCGCCAGCAGTGTCTCGGCGGGGGGGCCAATAACAGATACGCAGTATTTT. Encoded protein: CASSVSAGGPITDTQYF.

The chain is built from TRBV27 and TRBJ1-5; D is uncertain. Germline CDR1 and CDR2: MNHEY and SMNVEV (reference sequence). V gave up 3 bases and J gave up 2 bases, with 5 bases separating them. The CDR3 length is 13 residues. CDR3 nucleotides: TGTGCCAGCAGTTTTGGTCGCAATCAGCCCCAGCATTTT. This translates into CASSFGRNQPQHF.

CDR3 amino acids: CASSSYGQTNSNQPQHF. The CDR3 nucleotides are TGTGCCAGCAGTTCCTACGGACAGACCAATAGCAATCAGCCCCAGCATTTT. The rearrangement joins TRBV28 to TRBJ1-5, with a tentative D call TRBD1 (6 bases). Per germline, CDR1 MDHEN and CDR2 SYDVKM. This CDR3 contains 17 residues. V was shortened by 4 bases and J by 0 bases, with 16 bases between the two germline ends. Full variable domain (missing parts from reference TRBV28 and TRBJ1-5): DVKVTQSSRYLVKRTGEKVFLECVQDMDHENMFWYRQDPGLGLRLIYFSYDVKMKEKGDIPEGYSVSREKKERFSLILESASTNQTSMYLCASSSYGQTNSNQPQHFGDGTRLSIL.

V is TRBV18 and J is TRBJ1-3; no clear D. Trimming stripped 3 bases from V and 0 bases from J, with 9 bases between. This CDR3 region has 15 residues. CDR1 is KGHSH and CDR2 is LQKENI in the germline V gene. The CDR3 coding sequence is TGTGCCAGCTCACCGTCGTCCGCCTCTGGAAACACCATATATTTT. It codes for CASSPSSASGNTIYF.

The chain couples TRBV10-3 to TRBJ2-3; no firm D call. Germline assignment: CDR1 ENHRY and CDR2 SYGVKD. Trimming removed 3 bases at V and 5 bases at J, with 6 bases between. The CDR3 is 12 amino acids. For the CDR3, the DNA is TGTGCCATCAGTGACGGCCAAGATACGCAGTATTTT. It codes for CAISDGQDTQYF.

The chain has TRBV18 and TRBJ2-3, with 8 bases aligning to TRBD2. CDR1 and CDR2 (germline): KGHSH, LQKENI. The junction had 6 bases not matched to a gene; V was cut back by 3 bases and J by 4 bases. The CDR3 loop spans 15 amino acids. In DNA form, the CDR3 reads TGTGCCAGCTCACCGCAAGCGGGGGCATCAGATACGCAGTATTTT. Its protein product is CASSPQAGASDTQYF.

This sequence joins TRBV19 and TRBJ1-1; TRBD1 might be the D (6 bases). There are 13 residues in the CDR3. Germline values: CDR1 LNHDA, CDR2 SQIVND (reference sequence). V dropped 8 bases and J dropped 3 bases, with 13 bases sitting between them. In nucleotides, the CDR3 is TGTGCCAGTTGCCCGGAGGGGGACACTGAAGCTTTCTTT. This translates into CASCPEGDTEAFF.

With regard to this clone: Other DNA sequences in this sample translate to the same CDR3. CDR3 in amino acids: CASSLGGGSGANVLTF. The DNA for the CDR3 is TGTGCCAGCAGCTTAGGGGGGGGCTCTGGGGCCAACGTCCTGACTTTC. This chain connects TRBV7-2 to TRBJ2-6, with 7 bases aligning to TRBD2. Germline CDR1 is SGHTA and CDR2 is FQGNSA. This CDR3 is built from 16 residues. Trimming cost V 1 base and J 0 bases; bases outside gene matches: 0.